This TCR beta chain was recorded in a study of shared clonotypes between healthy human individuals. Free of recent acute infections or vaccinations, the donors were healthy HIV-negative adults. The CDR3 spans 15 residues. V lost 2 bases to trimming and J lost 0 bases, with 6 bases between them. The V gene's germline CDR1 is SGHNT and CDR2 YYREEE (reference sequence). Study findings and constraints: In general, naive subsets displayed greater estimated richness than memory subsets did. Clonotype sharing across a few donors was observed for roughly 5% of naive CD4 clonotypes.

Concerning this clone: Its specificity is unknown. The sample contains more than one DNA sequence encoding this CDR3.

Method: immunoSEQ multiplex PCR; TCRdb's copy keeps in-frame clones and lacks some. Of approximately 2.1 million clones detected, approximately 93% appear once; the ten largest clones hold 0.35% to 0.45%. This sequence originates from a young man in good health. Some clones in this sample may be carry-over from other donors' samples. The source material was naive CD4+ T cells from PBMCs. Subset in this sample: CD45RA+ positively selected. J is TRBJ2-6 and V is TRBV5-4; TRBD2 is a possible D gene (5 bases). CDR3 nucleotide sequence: TGTGCCAGCAGCTTAGGGAGCTCTGGGGCCAACGTCCTGACTTTC. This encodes CASSLGSSGANVLTF. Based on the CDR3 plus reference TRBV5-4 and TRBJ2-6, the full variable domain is ETGVTQSPTHLIKTRGQQVTLRCSSQSGHNTVSWYQQALGQGPQFIFQYYREEENGRGNFPPRFSGLQFPNYSSELNVNALELDDSALYLCASSLGSSGANVLTFGAGSRLTVL.